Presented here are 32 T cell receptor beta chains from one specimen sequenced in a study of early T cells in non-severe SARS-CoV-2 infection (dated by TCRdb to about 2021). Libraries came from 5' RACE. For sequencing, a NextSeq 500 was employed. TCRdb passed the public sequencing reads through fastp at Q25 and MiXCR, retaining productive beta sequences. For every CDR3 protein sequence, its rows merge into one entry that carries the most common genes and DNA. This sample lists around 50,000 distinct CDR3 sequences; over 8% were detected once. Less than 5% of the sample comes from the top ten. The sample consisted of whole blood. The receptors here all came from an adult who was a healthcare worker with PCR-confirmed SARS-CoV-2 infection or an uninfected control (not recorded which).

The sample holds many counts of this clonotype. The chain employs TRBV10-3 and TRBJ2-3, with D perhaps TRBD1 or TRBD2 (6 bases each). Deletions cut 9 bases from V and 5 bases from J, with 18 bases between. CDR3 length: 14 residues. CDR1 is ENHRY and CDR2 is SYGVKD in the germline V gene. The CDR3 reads CAMAPRLGGDTQYF. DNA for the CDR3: TGTGCCATGGCCCCGAGACTAGGGGGAGATACGCAGTATTTT.

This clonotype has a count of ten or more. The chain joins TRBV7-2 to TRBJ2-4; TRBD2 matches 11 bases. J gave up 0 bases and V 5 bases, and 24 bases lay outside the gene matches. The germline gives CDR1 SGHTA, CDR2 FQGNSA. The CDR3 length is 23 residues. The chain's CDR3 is CASSRIGLAGRLAGPIAKNIQYF. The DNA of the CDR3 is TGTGCCAGCAGCCGAATCGGGTTAGCCGGCCGACTAGCGGGACCCATAGCCAAAAACATTCAGTACTTC.

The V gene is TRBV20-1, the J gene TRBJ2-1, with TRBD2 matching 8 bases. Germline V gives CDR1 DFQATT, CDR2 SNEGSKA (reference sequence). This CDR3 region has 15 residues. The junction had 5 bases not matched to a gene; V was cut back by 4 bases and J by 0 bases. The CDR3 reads CSAKIAGGSYNEQFF. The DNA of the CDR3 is TGCAGTGCTAAGATCGCGGGGGGCTCCTACAATGAGCAGTTCTTC.

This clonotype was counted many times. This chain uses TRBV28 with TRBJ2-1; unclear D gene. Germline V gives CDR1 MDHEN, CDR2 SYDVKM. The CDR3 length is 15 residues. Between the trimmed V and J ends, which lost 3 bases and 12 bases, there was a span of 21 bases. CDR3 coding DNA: TGTGCCAGCAGTTTCCTACAAGGCCCCCTAAAGGGGCAGTTCTTC. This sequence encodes CASSFLQGPLKGQFF.

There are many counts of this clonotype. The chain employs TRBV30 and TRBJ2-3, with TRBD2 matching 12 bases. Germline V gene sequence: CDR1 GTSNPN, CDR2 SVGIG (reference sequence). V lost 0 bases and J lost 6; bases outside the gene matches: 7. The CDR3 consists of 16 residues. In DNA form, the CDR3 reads TGTGCCTGGAGTGTAGGACTAGCGGGACAAGGGGATACGCAGTATTTT. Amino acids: CAWSVGLAGQGDTQYF.

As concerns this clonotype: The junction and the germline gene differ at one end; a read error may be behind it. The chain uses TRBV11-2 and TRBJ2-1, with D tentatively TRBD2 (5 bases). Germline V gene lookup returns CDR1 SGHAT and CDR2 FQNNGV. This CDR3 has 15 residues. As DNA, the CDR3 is TGTGCCAGCAGCTTAAGGAGGAGCTCCTACAATGAGCGGTTCTTC. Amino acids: CASSLRRSSYNERFF.

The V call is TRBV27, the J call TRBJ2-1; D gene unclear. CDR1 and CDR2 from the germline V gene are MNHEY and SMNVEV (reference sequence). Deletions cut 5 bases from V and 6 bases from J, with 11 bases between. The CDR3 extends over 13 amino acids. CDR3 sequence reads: CASSNGPTNEQFF. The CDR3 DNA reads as TGTGCCAGCAGTAACGGTCCCACCAATGAGCAGTTCTTC.

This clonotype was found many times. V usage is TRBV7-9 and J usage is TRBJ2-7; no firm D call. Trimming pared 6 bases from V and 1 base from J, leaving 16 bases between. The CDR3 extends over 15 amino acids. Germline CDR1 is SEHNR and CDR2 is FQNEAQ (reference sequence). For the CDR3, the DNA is TGTGCCAGCAGTACCAGGAGCGACCATTCCTACGAGCAGTACTTC. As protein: CASSTRSDHSYEQYF.

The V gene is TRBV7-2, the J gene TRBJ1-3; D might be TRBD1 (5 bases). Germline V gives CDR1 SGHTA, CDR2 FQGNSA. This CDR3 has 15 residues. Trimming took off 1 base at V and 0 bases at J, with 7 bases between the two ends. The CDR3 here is CASSLDQGSGNTIYF. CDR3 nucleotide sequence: TGTGCCAGCAGCTTAGATCAGGGCTCTGGAAACACCATATATTTT.

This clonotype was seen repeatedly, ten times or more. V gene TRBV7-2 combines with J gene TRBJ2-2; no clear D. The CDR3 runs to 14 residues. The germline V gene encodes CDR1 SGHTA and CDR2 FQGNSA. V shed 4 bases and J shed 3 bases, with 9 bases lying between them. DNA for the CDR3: TGTGCCAGCAGCTCGGGTCCACACACCGGGGAGCTGTTTTTT. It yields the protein CASSSGPHTGELFF.

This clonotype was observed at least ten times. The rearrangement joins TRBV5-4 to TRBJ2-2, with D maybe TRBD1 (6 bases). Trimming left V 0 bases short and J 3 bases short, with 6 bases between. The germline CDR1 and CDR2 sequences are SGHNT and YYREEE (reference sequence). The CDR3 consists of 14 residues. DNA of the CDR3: TGTGCCAGCAGCTTGGGGACAGACACCGGGGAGCTGTTTTTT. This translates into CASSLGTDTGELFF.

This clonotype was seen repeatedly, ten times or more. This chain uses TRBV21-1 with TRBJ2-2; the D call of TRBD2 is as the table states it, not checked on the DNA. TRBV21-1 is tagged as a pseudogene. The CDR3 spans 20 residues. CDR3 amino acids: CASSNEGLAGGPPVTGELFF. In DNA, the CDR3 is TGTGCCAGCAGCAATGAGGGACTAGCGGGGGGGCCTCCGGTTACCGGGGAGCTGTTTTTT.

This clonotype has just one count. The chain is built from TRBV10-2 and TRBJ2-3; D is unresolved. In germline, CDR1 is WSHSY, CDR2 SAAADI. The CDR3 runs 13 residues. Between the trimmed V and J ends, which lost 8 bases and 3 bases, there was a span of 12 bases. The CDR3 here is CASRVAVTDTQYF. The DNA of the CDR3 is TGCGCCAGCCGGGTGGCGGTAACAGATACGCAGTATTTT.

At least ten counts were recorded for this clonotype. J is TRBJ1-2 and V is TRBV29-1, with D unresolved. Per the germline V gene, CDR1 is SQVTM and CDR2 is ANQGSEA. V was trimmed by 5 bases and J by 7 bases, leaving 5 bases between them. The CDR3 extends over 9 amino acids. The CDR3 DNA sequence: TGCAGCGTTTCCCTTGGCTACACCTTC. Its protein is CSVSLGYTF.

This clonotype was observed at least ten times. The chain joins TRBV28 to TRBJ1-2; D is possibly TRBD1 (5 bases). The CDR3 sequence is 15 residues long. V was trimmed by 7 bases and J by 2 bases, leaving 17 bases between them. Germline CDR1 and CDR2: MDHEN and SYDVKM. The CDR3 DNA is TGTGCCAGCACCCCTTCGGTGACAGCGAACTATGGCTACACCTTC. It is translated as CASTPSVTANYGYTF.

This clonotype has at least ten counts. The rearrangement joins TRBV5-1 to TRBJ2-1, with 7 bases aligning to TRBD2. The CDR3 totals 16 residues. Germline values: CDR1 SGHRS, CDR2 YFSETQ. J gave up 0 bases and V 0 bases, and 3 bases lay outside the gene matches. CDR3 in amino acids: CASSLAGGGSYNEQFF. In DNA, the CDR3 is TGCGCCAGCAGCTTGGCTGGGGGGGGCTCCTACAATGAGCAGTTCTTC. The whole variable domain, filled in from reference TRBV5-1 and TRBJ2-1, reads KAGVTQTPRYLIKTRGQQVTLSCSPISGHRSVSWYQQTPGQGLQFLFEYFSETQRNKGNFPGRFSGRQFSNSRSEMNVSTLELGDSALYLCASSLAGGGSYNEQFFGPGTRLTVL.

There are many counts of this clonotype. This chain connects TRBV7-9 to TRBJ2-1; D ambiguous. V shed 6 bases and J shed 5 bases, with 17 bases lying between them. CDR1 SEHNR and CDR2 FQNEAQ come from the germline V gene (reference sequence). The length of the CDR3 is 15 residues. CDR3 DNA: TGTGCCAGCAGTCCCCGGACCATAATAAACAATGAGCAGTTCTTC. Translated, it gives CASSPRTIINNEQFF.

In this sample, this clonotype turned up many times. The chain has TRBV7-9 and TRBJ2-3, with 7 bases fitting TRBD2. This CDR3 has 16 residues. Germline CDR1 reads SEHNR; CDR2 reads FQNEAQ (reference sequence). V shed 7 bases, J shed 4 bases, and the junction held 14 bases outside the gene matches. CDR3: CASIKTGGSVADTQYF. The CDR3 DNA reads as TGTGCCAGCATTAAGACGGGAGGATCCGTCGCAGATACGCAGTATTTT.

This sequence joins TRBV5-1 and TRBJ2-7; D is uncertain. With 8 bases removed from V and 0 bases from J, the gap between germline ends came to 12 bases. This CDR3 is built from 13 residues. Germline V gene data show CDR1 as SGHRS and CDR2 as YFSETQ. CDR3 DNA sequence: TGCGCCAGTCGCCTTAGATCCTCCTACGAGCAGTACTTC. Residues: CASRLRSSYEQYF.

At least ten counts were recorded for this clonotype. In DNA form, the CDR3 reads TGTGCCAGCAGCACCTGGACGGATTACAATGAGCAGTTCTTC. This encodes CASSTWTDYNEQFF. This chain joins TRBV11-2 and TRBJ2-1, with D uncertain. The germline V and J ends were trimmed by 5 bases and 4 bases, with 12 bases remaining between them. The germline V gene has CDR1 SGHAT and CDR2 FQNNGV. This CDR3 is built from 14 residues.

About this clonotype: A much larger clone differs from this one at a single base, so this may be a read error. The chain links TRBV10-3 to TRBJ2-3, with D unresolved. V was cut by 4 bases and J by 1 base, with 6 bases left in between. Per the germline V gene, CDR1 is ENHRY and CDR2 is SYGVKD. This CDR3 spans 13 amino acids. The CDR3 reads CAISVAGTDTQYF. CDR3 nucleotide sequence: TGTGCCATCAGTGTAGCCGGCACAGATACGCAGTATTTT.

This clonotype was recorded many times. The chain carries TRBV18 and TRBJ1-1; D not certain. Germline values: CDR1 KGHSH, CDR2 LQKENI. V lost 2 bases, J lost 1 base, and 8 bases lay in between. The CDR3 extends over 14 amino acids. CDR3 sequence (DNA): TGTGCCAGCTCACCATTACAGCAGAACACTGAAGCTTTCTTT. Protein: CASSPLQQNTEAFF.

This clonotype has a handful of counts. CDR3: CSVRGVPETQYF. Written as DNA, the CDR3 is TGCAGCGTTCGGGGGGTGCCAGAGACCCAGTACTTC. The rearrangement links TRBV29-1 to TRBJ2-5, with 7 bases fitting TRBD2. Unmatched junction bases numbered 4, after V lost 5 bases and J lost 4 bases. Germline loops: CDR1 SQVTM, CDR2 ANQGSEA. The CDR3 runs 12 residues.

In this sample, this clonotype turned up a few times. CDR3 loop: CASGTDVLGANVLTF. The CDR3 bases are TGTGCCAGTGGAACAGACGTACTCGGGGCCAACGTCCTGACTTTC. The chain recombines TRBV19 with TRBJ2-6; D uncertain. V was pared by 8 bases and J by 4 bases, with 15 bases between. The CDR3 runs to 15 residues. Germline V CDR1 and CDR2: LNHDA, SQIVND (reference sequence). The whole variable domain, filled in from reference TRBV19 and TRBJ2-6, reads DGGITQSPKYLFRKEGQNVTLSCEQNLNHDAMYWYRQDPGQGLRLIYYSQIVNDFQKGDIAEGYSVSREKKESFPLTVTSAQKNPTAFYLCASGTDVLGANVLTFGAGSRLTVL.

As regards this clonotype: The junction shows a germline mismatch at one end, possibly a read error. The CDR3, as DNA: TGTGCCAACAGCCCCGGGACACCTAGCACAGATACGCAGTATTTT. This gives the protein CANSPGTPSTDTQYF. The chain recombines TRBV7-3 with TRBJ2-3; weak D call: TRBD1 (6 bases). CDR1 is SGHTA, CDR2 FQGTGA, per germline. The CDR3 covers 15 residues.

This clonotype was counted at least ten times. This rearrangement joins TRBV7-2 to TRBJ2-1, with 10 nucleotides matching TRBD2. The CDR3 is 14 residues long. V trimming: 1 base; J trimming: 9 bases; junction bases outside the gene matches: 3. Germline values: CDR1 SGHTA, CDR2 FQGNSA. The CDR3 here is CASSLVLAGAEQFF. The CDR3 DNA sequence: TGTGCCAGCAGCTTAGTCCTAGCGGGAGCTGAGCAGTTCTTC. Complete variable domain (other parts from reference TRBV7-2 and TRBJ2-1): GAGVSQSPSNKVTEKGKDVELRCDPISGHTALYWYRQSLGQGLEFLIYFQGNSAPDKSGLPSDRFSAERTGGSVSTLTIQRTQQEDSAVYLCASSLVLAGAEQFFGPGTRLTVL.

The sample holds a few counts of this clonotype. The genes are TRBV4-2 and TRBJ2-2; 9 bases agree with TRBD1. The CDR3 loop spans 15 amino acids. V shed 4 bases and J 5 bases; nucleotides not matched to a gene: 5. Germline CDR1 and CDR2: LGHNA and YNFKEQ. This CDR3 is CASSLGQGSTGELFF. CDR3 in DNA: TGTGCCAGCAGCCTCGGACAGGGGTCAACCGGGGAGCTGTTTTTT.

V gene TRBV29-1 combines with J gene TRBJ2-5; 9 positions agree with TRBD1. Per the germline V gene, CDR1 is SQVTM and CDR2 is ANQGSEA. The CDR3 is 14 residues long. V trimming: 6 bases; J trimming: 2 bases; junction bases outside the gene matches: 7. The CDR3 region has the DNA TGCAGCGTGGTAGACAGGGGGTTACAAGAGACCCAGTACTTC. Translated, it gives CSVVDRGLQETQYF.

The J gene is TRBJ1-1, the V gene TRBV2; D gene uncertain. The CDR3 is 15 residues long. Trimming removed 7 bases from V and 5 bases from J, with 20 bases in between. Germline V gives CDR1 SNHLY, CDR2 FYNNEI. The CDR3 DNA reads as TGTGCCAGCAATGATCGGGATAGGAGTGGAACTGAAGCTTTCTTT. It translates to CASNDRDRSGTEAFF.

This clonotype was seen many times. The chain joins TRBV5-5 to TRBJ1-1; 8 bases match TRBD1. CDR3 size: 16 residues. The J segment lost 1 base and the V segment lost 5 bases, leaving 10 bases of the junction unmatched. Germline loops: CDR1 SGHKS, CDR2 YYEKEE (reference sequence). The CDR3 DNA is TGTGCCAGCAGTCGAGAGTCAGGGGGCGCGAACACTGAAGCTTTCTTT. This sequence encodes CASSRESGGANTEAFF.

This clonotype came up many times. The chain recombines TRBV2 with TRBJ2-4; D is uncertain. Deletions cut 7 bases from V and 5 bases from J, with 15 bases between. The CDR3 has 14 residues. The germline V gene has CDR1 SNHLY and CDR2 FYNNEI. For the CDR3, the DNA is TGTGCCAGCATGTGGGGATCAGCACAAAACATTCAGTACTTC. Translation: CASMWGSAQNIQYF. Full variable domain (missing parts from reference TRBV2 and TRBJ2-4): EPEVTQTPSHQVTQMGQEVILRCVPISNHLYFYWYRQILGQKVEFLVSFYNNEISEKSEIFDDQFSVERPDGSNFTLKIRSTKLEDSAMYFCASMWGSAQNIQYFGAGTRLSVL.

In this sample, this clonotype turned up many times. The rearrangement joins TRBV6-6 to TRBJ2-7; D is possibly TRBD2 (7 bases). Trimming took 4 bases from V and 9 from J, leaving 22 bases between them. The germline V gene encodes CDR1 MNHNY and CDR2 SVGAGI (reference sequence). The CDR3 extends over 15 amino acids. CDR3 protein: CASSLGGALPTGQYF. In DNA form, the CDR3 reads TGTGCCAGCAGTTTGGGGGGGGCCCTCCCTACGGGGCAGTACTTC.